This T cell receptor (beta chain) was obtained from a study of molecular identifiers for immune sequencing clone quantification. Study-level findings and limits: Investigators reportedly could detect spiked Jurkat TCR RNA from one cell among approximately 1 million naive cells. Identical TCR molecules can share a barcode, and this sharing could underestimate highly expanded clone sizes.

Trimming took off 2 bases at V and 7 bases at J, with 14 bases between the two ends. There are 13 residues in the CDR3. The germline gives CDR1 DFQATT, CDR2 SNEGSKA (reference sequence). Sorting isolated naive CD8 T cells as CD8+CD4-CCR7+CD45RA+ events. About this clonotype itself: What it binds is unknown. A much more abundant neighbour one base away suggests this may be a read error. The final CDR3 position lacks the conserved phenylalanine or tryptophan, pointing to a likely read error.

Previously described methods with listed TCR primers produced the bulk TCR libraries. From the PCR reads, TCRdb called clonotypes with MiXCR, one entry per CDR3 protein. The sample shows over 600,000 distinct CDR3 sequences, about 20% of them seen only once. The chain has TRBV20-1 and TRBJ1-1, with D possibly being TRBD1 (6 bases). The sequencing sample was made of naive CD8+ T cells from blood, with Jurkat cell RNA spiked in. Noted subset: FACS-sorted CD8+CD4-CCR7+CD45RA+ naive T cells. This TCR was sampled from a human donor in good health. Some libraries in this study had Jurkat cell RNA spiked in. The CDR3 reads CSARTYREVEAFL. The CDR3 bases are TGCAGTGCTAGAACCTACAGGGAGGTTGAAGCTTTCCTT.